The rows below give T cell receptor beta chains drawn from one sample of a study of blood T cell repertoires in COVID-19. Sequenced by immunoSEQ multiplex PCR; TCRdb stores in-frame clones only, minus some. The data show about 240,000 clones, approximately 78% seen once. Specimen: peripheral blood. The receptors come from a woman aged 18-35 years with acute or convalescent COVID-19. CDR3s include the opening cysteine and the closing phenylalanine or tryptophan. The D gene is left open where the match is weak. Clone size appears in some rows only: once, few, many, or a class for an expanded clone.

-	TRBV18	14	TRBJ2-7	TRBD2	TGTGCCAGCTCACCACTAGCGGGAGAGGATGAGCAGTACTTC	CASSPLAGEDEQYF
once	TRBV5-1	14	TRBJ2-7	-	TGCGCCAGCAGCTTGGCCGCTCAGGCCTACGAGCAGTACTTC	CASSLAAQAYEQYF
few	TRBV20-1	12	TRBJ1-5	-	TGCAGTGCTAGTCTACCGAATCAGCCCCAGCATTTT	CSASLPNQPQHF
-	TRBV28	17	TRBJ1-3	-	TGTGCCAGCAGTTCTCCTGGGGGGACCGCCTCTGGAAACACCATATATTTT	CASSSPGGTASGNTIYF
-	TRBV6-5	14	TRBJ1-1	-	TGTGCCAGCAGCAACGGGGGGGAGAACACTGAAGCTTTCTTT	CASSNGGENTEAFF
-	TRBV28	14	TRBJ2-5	-	TGTGCCAGCAGCCAAGGAGGGTTTGAAGGGACCCAGTACTTC	CASSQGGFEGTQYF
-	TRBV11-3	17	TRBJ2-3	TRBD2	TGTGCCAGCAGCTTAGGCCTCACTAGCGGGAGATCAGATACGCAGTATTTT	CASSLGLTSGRSDTQYF
-	TRBV27	15	TRBJ1-1	-	TGTGCCAGCAACCCCCAGCGGAGGACTTTCACTGAAGCTTTCTTT	CASNPQRRTFTEAFF
-	TRBV15	19	TRBJ2-5	TRBD2	TGTGCCACCAGCAGAGATGAATGGTCTAGCGGGAGTTTTGCAGAGACCCAGTACTTC	CATSRDEWSSGSFAETQYF
-	TRBV6-5	16	TRBJ1-1	TRBD1	TGTGCCAGCAGTTACGACAGGGAACGAATGAACACTGAAGCTTTCTTT	CASSYDRERMNTEAFF
-	TRBV7-2	14	TRBJ2-1	-	TGTGCCAGCAGCTCTCGACAGGTTCATAATGAGCAGTTCTTC	CASSSRQVHNEQFF
-	TRBV13	16	TRBJ1-4	TRBD1	TGTGCCAGCAGCTCACGGGACAGGGGGCGGAATGAAAAACTGTTTTTT	CASSSRDRGRNEKLFF
-	TRBV25-1	16	TRBJ2-1	TRBD1	TGTGCCAGCAGCGGACAGGGGGAGAGGCCCTACAATGAGCAGTTCTTC	CASSGQGERPYNEQFF
-	TRBV19	14	TRBJ1-2	TRBD1	TGTGCCAGTACCCTGGACAGGGGGCCTGATGGCTACACCTTC	CASTLDRGPDGYTF
-	TRBV10-3	16	TRBJ1-5	-	TGTGCCATCAGTGAAGGAGACAGCTATAGCAATCAGCCCCAGCATTTT	CAISEGDSYSNQPQHF
-	TRBV6-5	15	TRBJ2-1	-	TGTGCCAGCAGTTACTGGCTAGTAGACCAATCTGAGCAGTTCTTC	CASSYWLVDQSEQFF
-	TRBV19	14	TRBJ1-4	-	TGTGCCACCATGACTGGGGGGGCTTATGAAAAACTGTTTTTT	CATMTGGAYEKLFF
-	TRBV25-1	17	TRBJ2-7	-	TGTGCCAGCAGTGAATCCAAGGGACTCGGGGGATCCTACGAGCAGTACTTC	CASSESKGLGGSYEQYF
-	TRBV14	18	TRBJ2-7	TRBD2	TGTGCCAGCAGCCGGGCCGGGACTAGCGGGAGGCACTCCTACGAGCAGTACTTC	CASSRAGTSGRHSYEQYF
-	TRBV3-1/TRBV3-2	15	TRBJ1-4	TRBD1	TGTGCCAGCTTAAAAGGAGGACAGGGGAGCGAAAAACTGTTTTTT	CASLKGGQGSEKLFF
once	TRBV5-4	16	TRBJ2-2	-	TGTGCCAGCAGCTTGTCGCCAGCGTTGAACACCGGGGAGCTGTTTTTT	CASSLSPALNTGELFF
-	TRBV28	17	TRBJ1-5	TRBD1	TGTGCCAGCAGTCTCGGACAGGGCGGAACTAGCAATCAGCCCCAGCATTTT	CASSLGQGGTSNQPQHF
-	TRBV4-3	18	TRBJ2-1	TRBD2	TGCGCCAGCAGCCGCCTGGGGCCAGACGGGACTAGCGATGGTGAGCAGTTCTTC	CASSRLGPDGTSDGEQFF
many	TRBV7-6	16	TRBJ2-2	-	TGTGCCAGCAGCTTAGCGACGTCTAGAGGGACCGGGGAGCTGTTTTTT	CASSLATSRGTGELFF
-	TRBV28	12	TRBJ2-2	-	TGTGCCAGCAGTTCCCCGGGACTTTCTCTGTTTTTT	CASSSPGLSLFF
few	TRBV5-1	15	TRBJ1-6	-	TGCGCCAGCAGCTTGGCTACGAGTAACAATTCACCCCTCCACTTT	CASSLATSNNSPLHF
-	TRBV28	18	TRBJ2-3	TRBD2	TGTGCCAGCAGTTTCCGGTTTGGGCTAGCGGCACCCGCGGCCACGCAGTATTTT	CASSFRFGLAAPAATQYF
-	TRBV30	13	TRBJ2-2	TRBD2	TGTGCCTGGAGTAAGGGAGGGGCCGGGGAGCTGTTTTTT	CAWSKGGAGELFF
few	TRBV6-6	15	TRBJ2-7	-	TGTGCCAGCAGTTATTCAGCGGCCTCTTCCTACGAGCAGTACTTC	CASSYSAASSYEQYF
-	TRBV13	15	TRBJ2-7	-	TGTGCCAGCAGCTTAGCGGCGGAGAGCTCCTACGAGCAGTACTTC	CASSLAAESSYEQYF
once	TRBV7-6	15	TRBJ2-5	TRBD2	TGTGCCAGCAGCTCACGACTAGCGGGATTAGAGACCCAGTACTTC	CASSSRLAGLETQYF
-	TRBV6-6	15	TRBJ2-7	TRBD2	TGTGCCAGCAGTTCGACTAGCGGGGGTGGCTACGAGCAGTACTTC	CASSSTSGGGYEQYF
-	TRBV18	14	TRBJ1-1	-	TGTGCCAGCTCACCAAAAGCAGGGGCCACTGAAGCTTTCTTT	CASSPKAGATEAFF
-	TRBV3-1/TRBV3-2	15	TRBJ2-1	-	TGTGCCAGCAGCCAAGACACGGTCTCCTACAATGAGCAGTTCTTC	CASSQDTVSYNEQFF
-	TRBV7-3	14	TRBJ2-7	-	TGTGCCAGCAGCTTAGGAGGATCTGTCGACGAGCAGTACTTC	CASSLGGSVDEQYF
-	TRBV18	16	TRBJ1-5	-	TGTGCCAGCTCACCAAGGGTGTCACAGGGAGGGGAGCCCCAGCATTTT	CASSPRVSQGGEPQHF
-	TRBV7-8	11	TRBJ2-7	-	TGTGCCAGCAGCGGACACTACGAGCAGTACTTC	CASSGHYEQYF
-	TRBV2	14	TRBJ1-5	-	TGTGCCAGCAGGGCGGACAGCCGGCGTGGGCCCCAGCATTTT	CASRADSRRGPQHF
-	TRBV5-6	15	TRBJ1-1	TRBD1	TGTGCCAGCAGCCGGGGGACAGCTGTGAACACTGAAGCTTTCTTT	CASSRGTAVNTEAFF
-	TRBV11-3	12	TRBJ2-2	-	TGTGCCAGCAGCGGCAACACCGGGGAGCTGTTTTTT	CASSGNTGELFF
-	TRBV4-3	18	TRBJ1-4	TRBD1	TGCGCCAGCAGCCAAGAGGGACAGGGGTTTTCAACTAATGAAAAACTGTTTTTT	CASSQEGQGFSTNEKLFF
-	TRBV6-5	14	TRBJ1-2	-	TGTGCCAGCAGTTACTCCGACAGAAACTATGGCTACACCTTC	CASSYSDRNYGYTF
few	TRBV20-1	10	TRBJ1-1	-	TGCAGTGCTTCCTTCACTGAAGCTTTCTTT	CSASFTEAFF
once	TRBV20-1	10	TRBJ1-1	-	TGCAGTGTCGGACTCACTGAAGCTTTCTTT	CSVGLTEAFF
-	TRBV19	16	TRBJ1-5	-	TGTGCCAGTAGTTCGTACCCAACCTATAGCAATCAGCCCCAGCATTTT	CASSSYPTYSNQPQHF
-	TRBV4-3	13	TRBJ2-7	TRBD1	TGCGCCAGCAGCCAACGGACAGGGGGCGAGCAGTACTTC	CASSQRTGGEQYF
-	TRBV27	14	TRBJ2-7	-	TGTGCCAGCAGTTCCATCGACAGACACTACGAGCAGTACTTC	CASSSIDRHYEQYF
few	TRBV19	16	TRBJ2-5	TRBD2	TGTGCCAGTAGTACATGGACTAGCGGGAGCCAAGAGACCCAGTACTTC	CASSTWTSGSQETQYF
-	TRBV28	17	TRBJ2-1	TRBD2	TGTGCCAGCAGTCCCCATAATCTAGCGGGAGTCTACAATGAGCAGTTCTTC	CASSPHNLAGVYNEQFF
-	TRBV27	15	TRBJ2-7	TRBD1	TGTGCCAGCAGTTTAAATCGACAGGGATCCTACGAGCAGTACTTC	CASSLNRQGSYEQYF
-	TRBV5-8	17	TRBJ1-2	TRBD1	TGTGCCAGCAGCTCATTTACCGGGACAGGGGTCAACTATGGCTACACCTTC	CASSSFTGTGVNYGYTF
-	TRBV7-9	11	TRBJ2-7	-	TGTGCCAGCAGCTCCACCTACGAGCAGTACTTC	CASSSTYEQYF
-	TRBV14	22	TRBJ2-3	TRBD2	TGTGCCAGCAGCCAAGATGGGGGCGTCATTCGCCGACTAGCGGGAGAAACAGATACGCAGTATTTT	CASSQDGGVIRRLAGETDTQYF
few	TRBV3-1/TRBV3-2	15	TRBJ2-7	-	TGTGCCAGCAGCCATATAGGTAGCGGCAGAGGCGAGCAGTACTTC	CASSHIGSGRGEQYF
-	TRBV19	15	TRBJ1-2	TRBD1	TGTGCCAGTAGTTCGAGGACAGGGGGGTACGATGGCTACACCTTC	CASSSRTGGYDGYTF